These T cell receptor beta chains were read from a single sample in a study of T-cell reconstitution after alpha-beta-depleted transplantation in children. One entry per CDR3 protein, called by TCRdb with MiXCR from the PCR reads. This table holds 280,000 or so distinct CDR3 sequences, roughly 10% found once. The sample in question was peripheral blood, obtained 180 days after TCRalphabeta/CD19-depleted stem cell transplant. The source of these receptors is a male patient under 10 years old who had a stem cell transplant for chronic granulomatous disease, so the T cells may come from the graft donor. The CDR3 runs from the conserved cysteine through the conserved F or W. A D gene is named only where the DNA matches it firmly. Only some rows state a clone size, as once, few, many or a class for expanded clones.

TRBV20-1	TRBJ2-1	TRBD2	many	TGCAGTGCTAAAATAGCGGGAGTTGTTCAAGTTGAGCAGTTCTTC	CSAKIAGVVQVEQFF
TRBV5-1	TRBJ2-3	TRBD1	many	TGCGCCAGCAGCACGGTACAGGGGGCGCGTACAGATACGCAGTATTTT	CASSTVQGARTDTQYF
TRBV29-1	TRBJ2-5	TRBD1	many	TGCAGCGGCGGACAGGGGAATGTGGAGACCCAGTACTTC	CSGGQGNVETQYF
TRBV20-1	TRBJ2-3	-	many	TGCAGTGCTAACCCTAGGGGCGATACGCAGTATTTT	CSANPRGDTQYF
TRBV7-6	TRBJ2-3	-	many	TGTGCCAGCAGCTTAAAGCAGGGAGATACGCAGTATTTT	CASSLKQGDTQYF
TRBV6-1	TRBJ1-1	-	-	TGTGCCAGCAGTGAAGGGTGGGACACTGAAGCTTTCTTT	CASSEGWDTEAFF
TRBV28	TRBJ2-7	-	many	TGTGCCAGCAGTTCCGGGCCCCCGGGGGAGCAGTACTTC	CASSSGPPGEQYF
TRBV20-1	TRBJ2-1	-	many	TGCAGTGCTAGATTCCTTGGGGCGGGCAACTCCTACAATGAGCAGTTCTTC	CSARFLGAGNSYNEQFF
TRBV5-1	TRBJ1-6	-	many	TGCGCCAGCAGCTATCTTTGGGGGAATTCACCCCTCCACTTT	CASSYLWGNSPLHF
TRBV5-1	TRBJ2-7	-	many	TGCGCCAGCAGCTTAAACCCCTACGAGCAGTACTTC	CASSLNPYEQYF
TRBV20-1	TRBJ2-7	-	many	TGCAGTGCTAGAGACCTAGCCGCCTTTTACGAGCAGTACTTC	CSARDLAAFYEQYF
TRBV18	TRBJ2-7	-	many	TGTGCCAGCTCACCACTAGAGTCCTCCTACGAGCAGTACTTC	CASSPLESSYEQYF
TRBV7-3	TRBJ2-2	-	many	TGTGCCAGCAGCTTATGGGCAGGGGTAAACACCGGGGAGCTGTTTTTT	CASSLWAGVNTGELFF
TRBV20-1	TRBJ2-5	TRBD2	many	TGCAGTGCTAGAAAGTTTCGGGAGGTAGAGACCCAGTACTTC	CSARKFREVETQYF
TRBV4-3	TRBJ1-1	-	few	TGCGCCAGCAGCCATACCGACAGGCGCACTGAAGCTTTCTTT	CASSHTDRRTEAFF
TRBV7-9	TRBJ2-7	-	many	TGTGCCAGCAGTAACCGGGGACCATCCTACGAGCAGTACTTC	CASSNRGPSYEQYF
TRBV10-3	TRBJ2-1	-	few	TGTGCCATCAGTGAGGTGGGGGTGGCTACCGGCCCGTACGGTGAGCAGTTCTTC	CAISEVGVATGPYGEQFF
TRBV5-5	TRBJ2-1	-	many	TGTGCCAGCAGCTTGGGTCTGGGGGCTTTGCTGTACAATGAGCAGTTCTTC	CASSLGLGALLYNEQFF
TRBV28	TRBJ2-3	TRBD2	many	TGTGCCAGCAGTTTCCCGGGACTAGCAGACCGCACAGATACGCAGTATTTT	CASSFPGLADRTDTQYF
TRBV12-3/TRBV12-4	TRBJ1-5	TRBD1	many	TGTGCCAGCAGTTCGGGACAGGGGTTGGGCGGCAATCAGCCCCAGCATTTT	CASSSGQGLGGNQPQHF
TRBV30	TRBJ2-4	TRBD2	few	TGTGCCTGGAATGAGGGACCTCTAGCGGGAGGGCCCTTCAGCAAAAACATTCAGTACTTC	CAWNEGPLAGGPFSKNIQYF
TRBV9	TRBJ2-5	-	many	TGTGCCAGCAGCGCGAACCAGGGGAGAGAGACCCAGTACTTC	CASSANQGRETQYF
TRBV12-3/TRBV12-4	TRBJ2-7	TRBD1	many	TGTGCCAGCACCTTGGGACAGGGGGCCTACGAGCAGTACTTC	CASTLGQGAYEQYF
TRBV12-3/TRBV12-4	TRBJ2-1	-	many	TGTGCCAGCAGTGGCCGGTTCGGTGAGCAGTTCTTC	CASSGRFGEQFF
TRBV20-1	TRBJ1-4	-	many	TGCAGTGCTGATCCGGGAGGGGAAGAAAAACTGTTTTTT	CSADPGGEEKLFF
TRBV29-1	TRBJ2-3	-	many	TGCAGCGTCGCAGCCAGGCTCACAGATACGCAGTATTTT	CSVAARLTDTQYF